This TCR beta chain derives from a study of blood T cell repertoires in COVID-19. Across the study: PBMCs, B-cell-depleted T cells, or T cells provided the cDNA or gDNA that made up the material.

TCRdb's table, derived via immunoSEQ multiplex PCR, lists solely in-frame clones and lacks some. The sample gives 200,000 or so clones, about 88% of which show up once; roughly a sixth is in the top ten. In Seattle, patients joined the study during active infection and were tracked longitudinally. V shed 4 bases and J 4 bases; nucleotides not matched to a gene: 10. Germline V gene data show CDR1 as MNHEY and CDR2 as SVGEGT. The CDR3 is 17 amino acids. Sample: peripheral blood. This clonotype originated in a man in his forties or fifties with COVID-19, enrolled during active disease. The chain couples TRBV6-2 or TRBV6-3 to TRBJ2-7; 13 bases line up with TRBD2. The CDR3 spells CASSLTPGTSGTYEQYF. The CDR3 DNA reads TGTGCCAGCAGTTTGACCCCTGGGACTAGCGGGACATACGAGCAGTACTTC.